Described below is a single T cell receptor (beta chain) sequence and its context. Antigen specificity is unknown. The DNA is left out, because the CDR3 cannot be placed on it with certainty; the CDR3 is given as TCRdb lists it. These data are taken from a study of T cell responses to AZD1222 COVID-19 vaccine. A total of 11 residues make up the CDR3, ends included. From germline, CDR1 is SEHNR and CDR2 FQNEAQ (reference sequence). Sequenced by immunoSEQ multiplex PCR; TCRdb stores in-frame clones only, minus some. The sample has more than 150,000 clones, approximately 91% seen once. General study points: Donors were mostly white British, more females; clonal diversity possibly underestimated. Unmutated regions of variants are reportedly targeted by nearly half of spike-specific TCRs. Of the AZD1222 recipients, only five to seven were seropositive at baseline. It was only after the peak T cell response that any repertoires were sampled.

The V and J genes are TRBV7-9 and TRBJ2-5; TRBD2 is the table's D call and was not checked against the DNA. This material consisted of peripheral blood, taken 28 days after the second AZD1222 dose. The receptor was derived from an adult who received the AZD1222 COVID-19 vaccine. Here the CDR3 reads CASSLVAGGNF.